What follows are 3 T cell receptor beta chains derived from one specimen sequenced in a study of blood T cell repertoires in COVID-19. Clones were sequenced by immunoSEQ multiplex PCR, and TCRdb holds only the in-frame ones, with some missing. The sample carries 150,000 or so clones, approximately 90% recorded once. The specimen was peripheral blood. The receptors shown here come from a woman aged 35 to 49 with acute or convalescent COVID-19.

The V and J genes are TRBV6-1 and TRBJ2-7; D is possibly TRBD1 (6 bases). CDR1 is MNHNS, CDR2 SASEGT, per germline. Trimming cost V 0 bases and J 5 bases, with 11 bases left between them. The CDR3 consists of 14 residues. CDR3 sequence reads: CASSEAKGVNEQYF. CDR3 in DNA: TGTGCCAGCAGTGAAGCAAAGGGGGTCAACGAGCAGTACTTC.

CDR3 nucleotides: TGTGCCATCAGTGGCACTAGCGGAAATGAGCAGTTCTTC. This gives the protein CAISGTSGNEQFF. J is TRBJ2-1 and V is TRBV10-3, with TRBD2 matching over 8 bases. Germline V gene lookup returns CDR1 ENHRY and CDR2 SYGVKD. The CDR3 totals 13 residues. J was trimmed by 7 bases and V by 4 bases; bases with no gene match: 3.

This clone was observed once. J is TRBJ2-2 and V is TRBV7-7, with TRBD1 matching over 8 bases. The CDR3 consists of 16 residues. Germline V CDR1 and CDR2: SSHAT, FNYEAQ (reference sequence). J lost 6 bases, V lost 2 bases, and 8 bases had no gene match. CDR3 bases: TGTGCCAGCAGCTTATTGGCAGGGGGCAGGTCCGGGGAGCTGTTTTTT. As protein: CASSLLAGGRSGELFF.